The clone carrying this T cell receptor (beta chain) has just one count. Its antigen is not identified. Libraries were prepared by immunoSEQ multiplex PCR; TCRdb keeps only in-frame clonotypes and omits some of them. The table lists some 510,000 clones, around 74% of them singletons. The data derive from a study of shared clonotypes between healthy human individuals. Broader study findings: Expectations were that clonotype sharing among donors would be affected by sequencing depth.

J gave up 9 bases and V 4 bases, and 16 bases lay outside the gene matches. The CDR3 contains 18 residues. This receptor was taken from a woman aged 40 to 50 in good health. Some clones in this sample may be carry-over from other donors' samples. V usage is TRBV23-1 and J usage is TRBJ2-5, with 14 bases identical to TRBD2. TRBV23-1 has ORF status, its function being uncertain. Sequencing was carried out using PBMCs. In DNA, the CDR3 is TGCGCCAGCAGTCCTTCACCCCGACTAGCGGGAGGGGGTTTGGCCCAGTACTTC. This gives the protein CASSPSPRLAGGGLAQYF.